Many counts were recorded for the clone carrying this TCR beta chain. The antigen is unknown. Trimming pared 0 bases from V and 4 bases from J, leaving 9 bases between. Germline V gene lookup returns CDR1 DFQATT and CDR2 SNEGSKA (reference sequence). This CDR3 has 13 amino acids. Specified time point: newly diagnosed GD, antithyroid drugs for less than 3 months. Extracted RNA from PBMCs served as the source of the TCR library. The data are from a study of regulatory T cells in long-lasting Graves disease. Study observations and caveats: The study found TRBV28, TRBJ1-2 and TRBJ2-5 favored in persistent disease.

CDR3 regions were amplified by Arm-PCR using iRepertoire HTBI primers to build TCR beta libraries. One entry per CDR3 protein results from TCRdb running MiXCR on the multiplex PCR reads. The table shows roughly 420,000 distinct CDR3 sequences, with roughly 17% occurring only once. These data also formed part of another study, on T cells in Graves' hyperthyroidism and ophthalmopathy. From that study: Graves' hyperthyroidism without ophthalmopathy progression within 18 months was termed stable. HTBI primers drove first-round RT-PCR of the TCR CDR3.

This rearrangement joins TRBV20-1 to TRBJ1-2; D is uncertain. This receptor was taken from a woman aged 25 to 45 with Graves disease. Source: peripheral blood mononuclear cells (PBMCs), taken at new diagnosis, from a patient treated with antithyroid drugs. DNA of the CDR3: TGCAGTGCTAGAGATTTAACAGTCTATGGCTACACCTTC. This codes for CSARDLTVYGYTF.